Each of the 26 T cell receptor beta chains below was sequenced from the same sample in a study of T-cell reconstitution after alpha-beta-depleted transplantation in children. During its preparation, the TCRbeta library received unique molecular identifiers. Via MiXCR, TCRdb re-called the PCR reads, giving one row per CDR3 protein. The data hold over 450,000 distinct CDR3 sequences, with over 9.5% observed a single time. Here the sequenced sample was PBMCs, taken before TCRalphabeta/CD19-depleted stem cell transplant. The receptors were gathered from a child aged 2 to 10 with inherited bone marrow failure, due to receive a stem cell transplant.

This clonotype was seen repeatedly, ten times or more. CDR3 coding DNA: TGCGCCAGCAGCCAAGATAGGGGGAGAGCGTATGGCTACACCTTC. This translates into CASSQDRGRAYGYTF. The chain employs TRBV4-3 and TRBJ1-2; tentatively, D is TRBD1 (6 bases). The germline CDR1 and CDR2 sequences are LGHNA and YSLEER. CDR3 length: 15 amino acids. With 0 bases removed from V and 5 bases from J, the gap between germline ends came to 13 bases.

This clonotype occurred many times. The chain employs TRBV7-9 and TRBJ1-1, with unresolved D. V lost 5 bases and J 6 bases, leaving 10 bases between the germline ends. In germline, CDR1 is SEHNR, CDR2 FQNEAQ (reference sequence). CDR3 length: 12 amino acids. CDR3 amino acids: CASSHSAAEAFF. For the CDR3, the DNA is TGTGCCAGCAGCCACAGTGCCGCTGAAGCTTTCTTT.

The rearrangement joins TRBV29-1 to TRBJ2-2; D may match TRBD1 or TRBD2 (5 bases each). This CDR3 has 14 residues. The V gene lost 4 bases and the J gene lost 4 bases, with 13 bases spanning the gap. Germline values: CDR1 SQVTM, CDR2 ANQGSEA. The CDR3 protein is CSVAGTTSTGELFF. In DNA form, the CDR3 reads TGCAGCGTTGCGGGGACGACGTCCACCGGGGAGCTGTTTTTT.

Ten or more counts support this clonotype. The chain recombines TRBV7-9 with TRBJ2-3, with D possibly matching TRBD1 (6 bases). This CDR3 contains 15 residues. V was cut by 3 bases and J by 1 base, with 11 bases left in between. Germline CDR1 reads SEHNR; CDR2 reads FQNEAQ (reference sequence). CDR3 bases: TGTGCCAGCAGCTTTCTCCGACAGGGCACAGATACGCAGTATTTT. Translating gives CASSFLRQGTDTQYF. Together with reference TRBV7-9 and TRBJ2-3, the CDR3 gives the full variable domain: DTGVSQNPRHKITKRGQNVTFRCDPISEHNRLYWYRQTLGQGPEFLTYFQNEAQLEKSRLLSDRFSAERPKGSFSTLEIQRTEQGDSAMYLCASSFLRQGTDTQYFGPGTRLTVL.

This clonotype showed up many times. J is TRBJ2-2 and V is TRBV2, with a tentative D call TRBD1 (6 bases). The CDR3 runs to 13 residues. Trimming removed 6 bases from V and 7 bases from J, with 12 bases in between. Germline lookup yields CDR1 SNHLY and CDR2 FYNNEI. The CDR3 region has the DNA TGTGCCAGCAGGGACAGATTGAACGGGGAGCTGTTTTTT. Its translation: CASRDRLNGELFF.

This clonotype showed up many times. The V call is TRBV6-1, the J call TRBJ2-7; 9 nucleotides match TRBD2. The germline CDR1 and CDR2 sequences are MNHNS and SASEGT. V trimming: 6 bases; J trimming: 0 bases; junction bases outside the gene matches: 6. The CDR3 length is 15 residues. The chain's CDR3 is CASRTSGISSYEQYF. CDR3 DNA sequence: TGTGCCAGCAGGACTAGCGGTATTAGCTCCTACGAGCAGTACTTC.

In its sample, this clonotype was seen many times. This sequence joins TRBV10-3 and TRBJ2-3; D might be TRBD1 or TRBD2, each matching 5 bases. CDR1 ENHRY and CDR2 SYGVKD come from the germline V gene. The CDR3 loop spans 16 amino acids. The V end was cut by 4 bases, the J end by 0 bases, with 14 bases between. The CDR3 nucleotides are TGTGCCATCAGTGGTAAAAGGGGACGTAGCACAGATACGCAGTATTTT. Translating it yields CAISGKRGRSTDTQYF.

In its sample, this clonotype was seen many times. The chain joins TRBV5-1 to TRBJ2-5; the D is unclear. In germline, CDR1 is SGHRS, CDR2 YFSETQ. Trimming stripped 1 base from V and 3 bases from J, with 7 bases between. The length of the CDR3 is 13 residues. CDR3 protein: CASSLTVEETQYF. The CDR3 bases are TGCGCCAGCAGCTTGACAGTGGAAGAGACCCAGTACTTC.

The chain combines TRBV25-1 with TRBJ2-5, with TRBD1 as a possible D gene (6 bases). The V and J ends lost 6 bases and 5 bases respectively, with 13 bases between them. The germline V gene has CDR1 MGHDK and CDR2 SYGVNS. The CDR3 loop spans 13 amino acids. Written as DNA, the CDR3 is TGTGCCAGCAGGTCCACAGGGTACGAGACCCAGTACTTC. This encodes CASRSTGYETQYF.

J is TRBJ2-3 and V is TRBV4-2; TRBD2 matches 9 bases. This CDR3 has 19 amino acids. Per the germline V gene, CDR1 is LGHNA and CDR2 is YNFKEQ. Trimming took 0 bases from V and 2 from J; bases not matched to a gene: 12. The CDR3, as DNA: TGTGCCAGCAGCCAAGAAAGCGCCCTAGCGGGAACCTCCACAGATACGCAGTATTTT. This translates into CASSQESALAGTSTDTQYF.

This clonotype was recorded many times. This rearrangement joins TRBV12-3 or TRBV12-4 to TRBJ2-5; tentatively, D is TRBD2 (5 bases). With 3 bases removed from V and 5 bases from J, the gap between germline ends came to 10 bases. The CDR3 length is 13 residues. The CDR3 loop reads CASSFSSWETQYF. CDR3 bases: TGTGCCAGCAGTTTTTCTAGCTGGGAGACCCAGTACTTC.

The rearrangement links TRBV2 to TRBJ2-7; no clear D. V lost 4 bases, J lost 7 bases, and 8 bases lay in between. CDR1 is SNHLY and CDR2 is FYNNEI in the germline V gene. The CDR3 loop spans 11 amino acids. The DNA for the CDR3 is TGTGCCAGCAGTGTAACGCGTGAGCAGTACTTC. Protein product: CASSVTREQYF. The full variable domain, in which reference TRBV2 and TRBJ2-7 provide the parts outside the CDR3, is EPEVTQTPSHQVTQMGQEVILRCVPISNHLYFYWYRQILGQKVEFLVSFYNNEISEKSEIFDDQFSVERPDGSNFTLKIRSTKLEDSAMYFCASSVTREQYFGPGTRLTVT.

Notes on this clonotype: A much larger clone differs from this one at a single base, so this may be a read error. The chain uses TRBV5-1 and TRBJ2-6; 10 bases align to TRBD2. CDR3 size: 18 residues. Germline V gives CDR1 SGHRS, CDR2 YFSETQ. The CDR3 here is CASSEGLAISSWANVLTF. CDR3 in DNA: TGCGCCAGCAGCGAGGGACTAGCGATCAGCTCTTGGGCCAACGTCCTGACTTTC.

This clonotype occurred many times. This sequence joins TRBV4-1 and TRBJ1-4; D unresolved. Trimming cost V 0 bases and J 3 bases, with 5 bases left between them. This CDR3 is built from 14 residues. Germline V gene sequence: CDR1 MGHRA, CDR2 YSYEKL. CDR3: CASSQEVSNEKLFF. The CDR3 nucleotides are TGCGCCAGCAGCCAAGAGGTATCTAATGAAAAACTGTTTTTT.

This clonotype was observed many times. This chain connects TRBV4-3 to TRBJ2-1, with a weak D call TRBD1 (6 bases). The CDR3 runs 15 residues. Between the trimmed V and J ends, which lost 1 base and 7 bases, there was a span of 14 bases. CDR1 is LGHNA and CDR2 is YSLEER in the germline V gene. CDR3: CASSQGQVWGNEQFF. As DNA, the CDR3 is TGCGCCAGCAGCCAAGGACAGGTGTGGGGGAATGAGCAGTTCTTC.

This clonotype has ten or more counts. The chain couples TRBV21-1 to TRBJ2-7; the table's TRBD1 call for D was not verified on the DNA. TRBV21-1 is marked as a pseudogene. There are 15 residues in the CDR3. The CDR3 is CASSNIGQLFYEQYF. CDR3 in DNA: TGTGCCAGCAGCAATATCGGACAGCTCTTCTACGAGCAGTACTTC.

This clonotype was detected ten times or more. The J gene is TRBJ2-7, the V gene TRBV25-1, with 7 nucleotides matching TRBD2. The junction had 11 bases not matched to a gene; V was cut back by 3 bases and J by 0 bases. There are 17 residues in the CDR3. CDR1 is MGHDK, CDR2 SYGVNS, per germline. The CDR3 here is CASSDRTTGTTSYEQYF. The CDR3 DNA sequence: TGTGCCAGCAGTGACCGCACCACCGGGACTACCTCCTACGAGCAGTACTTC.

This clonotype was counted between two and nine times. This chain uses TRBV21-1 with TRBJ1-1; the D call TRBD1 from the table was never checked on the DNA. TRBV21-1 constitutes a pseudogene. The CDR3 extends over 14 amino acids. The CDR3 bases are TGTGCCAGCAGCCCGGGACAGAAAAGGGGTGAAGCTTTCTTT. It encodes CASSPGQKRGEAFF.

This clonotype was counted ten times or more. V is TRBV5-6 and J is TRBJ2-5; 7 bases line up with TRBD2. The V gene's germline CDR1 is SGHDT and CDR2 YYEEEE. V was clipped by 1 base and J by 5 bases; unmatched bases: 17. The CDR3 loop spans 18 amino acids. The CDR3 DNA sequence: TGTGCCAGCAGCTTGACCTTCAGCTACGGGAGGTCCCAGGAGACCCAGTACTTC. Protein product: CASSLTFSYGRSQETQYF.

This clonotype was counted at least ten times. The J gene is TRBJ2-7, the V gene TRBV5-1; TRBD1 matches 7 bases. The V segment lost 4 bases and the J segment 3 bases; nucleotides outside the gene matches: 10. Germline CDR1 reads SGHRS; CDR2 reads YFSETQ. The CDR3 spans 15 residues. The CDR3 loop reads CASSPGPTGNYEQYF. The CDR3, as DNA: TGCGCCAGCAGCCCCGGCCCGACAGGGAACTACGAGCAGTACTTC. The full variable domain, rest sourced from reference TRBV5-1 and TRBJ2-7, is KAGVTQTPRYLIKTRGQQVTLSCSPISGHRSVSWYQQTPGQGLQFLFEYFSETQRNKGNFPGRFSGRQFSNSRSEMNVSTLELGDSALYLCASSPGPTGNYEQYFGPGTRLTVT.

This clonotype appeared many times. Here the CDR3 reads CASSSSGTFPSVFADTQYF. The CDR3 DNA sequence: TGTGCCAGCAGCTCTAGCGGGACTTTCCCATCCGTGTTCGCAGATACGCAGTATTTT. This sequence joins TRBV9 and TRBJ2-3; 9 positions agree with TRBD2. This CDR3 region has 19 residues. V lost 4 bases and J lost 4; bases outside the gene matches: 19. Germline V gives CDR1 SGDLS, CDR2 YYNGEE.

This clonotype showed up many times. The chain employs TRBV7-2 and TRBJ2-1, with 7 bases identical to TRBD2. The CDR3 runs 15 residues. V lost 7 bases and J lost 5; bases outside the gene matches: 11. CDR1 SGHTA and CDR2 FQGNSA come from the germline V gene. DNA of the CDR3: TGTGCCAGCACCGCTTATAGCGGGCTCAACAATGAGCAGTTCTTC. Protein sequence: CASTAYSGLNNEQFF.

This clonotype showed up many times. V and J are TRBV6-1 and TRBJ2-1; possibly TRBD2 for D (6 bases). Trimming shortened V by 5 bases and J by 0 bases, and 11 bases separated the two germline ends. The CDR3 has 15 residues. Germline values: CDR1 MNHNS, CDR2 SASEGT. The CDR3 here is CASSPAGISYNEQFF. CDR3 nucleotide sequence: TGTGCCAGCAGTCCCGCGGGGATCTCCTACAATGAGCAGTTCTTC.

This clonotype was seen at least ten times. The chain uses TRBV28 and TRBJ2-7; D ambiguous. CDR1 is MDHEN and CDR2 is SYDVKM in the germline V gene. The CDR3 has 13 amino acids. The V and J ends lost 8 bases and 0 bases respectively, with 11 bases between them. CDR3 sequence: CASGGKLSYEQYF. Written as DNA, the CDR3 is TGTGCCAGCGGTGGAAAACTCTCCTACGAGCAGTACTTC.

This clonotype was observed a handful of times. This rearrangement joins TRBV25-1 to TRBJ2-2, with D perhaps matching TRBD1 (6 bases). CDR1 is MGHDK, CDR2 SYGVNS, per germline. Between the trimmed V and J ends, which lost 8 bases and 6 bases, there was a span of 16 bases. The CDR3 is made up of 14 amino acids. CDR3 in DNA: TGTGCCAGCGCCGAAGCCAACAGGGCCGGGGAGCTGTTTTTT. It codes for CASAEANRAGELFF.

This clonotype was seen repeatedly, ten times or more. The chain links TRBV10-3 to TRBJ1-2; possibly TRBD1 for D (6 bases). Trimming took 4 bases from V and 8 from J, leaving 11 bases between them. Germline V gene sequence: CDR1 ENHRY, CDR2 SYGVKD. This CDR3 is built from 12 residues. CDR3 in amino acids: CAISVGALGYTF. CDR3 nucleotide sequence: TGTGCCATCAGTGTGGGGGCGCTCGGCTACACCTTC.